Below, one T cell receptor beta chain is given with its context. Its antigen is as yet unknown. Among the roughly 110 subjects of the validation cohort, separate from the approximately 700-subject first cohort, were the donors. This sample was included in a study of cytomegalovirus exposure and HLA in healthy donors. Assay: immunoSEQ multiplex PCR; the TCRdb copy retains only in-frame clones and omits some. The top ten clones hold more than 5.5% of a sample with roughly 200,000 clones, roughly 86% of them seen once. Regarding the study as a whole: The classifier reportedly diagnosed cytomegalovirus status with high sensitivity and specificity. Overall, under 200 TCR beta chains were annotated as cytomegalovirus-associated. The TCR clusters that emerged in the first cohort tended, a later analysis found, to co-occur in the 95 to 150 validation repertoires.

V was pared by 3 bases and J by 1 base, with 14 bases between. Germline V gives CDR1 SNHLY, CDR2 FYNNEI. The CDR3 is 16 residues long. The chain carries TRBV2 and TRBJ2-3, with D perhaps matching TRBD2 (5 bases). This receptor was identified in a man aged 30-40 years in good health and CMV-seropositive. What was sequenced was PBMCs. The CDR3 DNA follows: TGTGCCAGCAGTGAGCTCCCGGGAATACGCACAGATACGCAGTATTTT. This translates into CASSELPGIRTDTQYF. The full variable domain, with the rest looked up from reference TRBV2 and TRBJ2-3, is EPEVTQTPSHQVTQMGQEVILRCVPISNHLYFYWYRQILGQKVEFLVSFYNNEISEKSEIFDDQFSVERPDGSNFTLKIRSTKLEDSAMYFCASSELPGIRTDTQYFGPGTRLTVL.